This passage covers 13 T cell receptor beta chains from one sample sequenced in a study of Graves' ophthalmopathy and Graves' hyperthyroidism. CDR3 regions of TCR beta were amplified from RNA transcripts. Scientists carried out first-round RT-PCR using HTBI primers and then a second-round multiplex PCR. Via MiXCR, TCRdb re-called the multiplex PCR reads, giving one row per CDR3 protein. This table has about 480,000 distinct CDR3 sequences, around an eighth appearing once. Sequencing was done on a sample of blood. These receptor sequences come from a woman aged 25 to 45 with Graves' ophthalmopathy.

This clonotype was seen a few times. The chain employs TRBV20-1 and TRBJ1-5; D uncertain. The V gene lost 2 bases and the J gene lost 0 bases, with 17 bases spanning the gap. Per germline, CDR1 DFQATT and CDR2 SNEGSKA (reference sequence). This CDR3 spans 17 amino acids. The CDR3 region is CSARSVKSSYSNQPQHF. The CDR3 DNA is TGCAGTGCTAGATCCGTGAAGAGCTCCTATAGCAATCAGCCCCAGCATTTT.

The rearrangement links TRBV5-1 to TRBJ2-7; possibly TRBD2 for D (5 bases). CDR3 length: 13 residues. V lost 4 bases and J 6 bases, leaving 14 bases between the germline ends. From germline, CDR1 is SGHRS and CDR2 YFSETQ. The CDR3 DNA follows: TGCGCCAGCAGCCCGGCCCCGGGAAGCGAGCAGTACTTC. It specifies CASSPAPGSEQYF.

Here the CDR3 reads CAWSGERGGWTEAFF. The CDR3, as DNA: TGTGCCTGGAGTGGAGAAAGGGGAGGTTGGACTGAAGCTTTCTTT. The chain employs TRBV30 and TRBJ1-1; maybe TRBD1 (5 bases). Germline CDR1 and CDR2: GTSNPN and SVGIG (reference sequence). V dropped 1 base and J dropped 5 bases, with 17 bases sitting between them. This CDR3 region has 15 residues.

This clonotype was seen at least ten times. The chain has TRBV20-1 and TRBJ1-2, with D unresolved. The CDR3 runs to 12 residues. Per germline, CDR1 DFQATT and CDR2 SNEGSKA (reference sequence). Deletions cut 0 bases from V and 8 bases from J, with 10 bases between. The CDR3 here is CSARDPSLGYTF. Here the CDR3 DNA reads TGCAGTGCTAGAGATCCTTCCCTGGGCTACACCTTC.

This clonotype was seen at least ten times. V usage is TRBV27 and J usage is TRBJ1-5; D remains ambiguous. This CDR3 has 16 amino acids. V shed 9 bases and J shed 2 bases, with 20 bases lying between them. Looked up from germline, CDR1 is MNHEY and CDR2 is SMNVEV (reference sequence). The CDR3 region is CASSSAGRAGNQPQHF. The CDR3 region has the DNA TGTGCCAGTTCATCGGCCGGACGCGCGGGCAATCAGCCCCAGCATTTT.

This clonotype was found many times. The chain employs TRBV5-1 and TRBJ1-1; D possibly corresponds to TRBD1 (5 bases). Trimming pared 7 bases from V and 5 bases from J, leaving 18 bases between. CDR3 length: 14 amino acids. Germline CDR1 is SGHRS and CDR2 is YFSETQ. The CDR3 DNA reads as TGCGCCAGCGGGACGGGGGTCCGGATAACTGAAGCTTTCTTT. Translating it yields CASGTGVRITEAFF.

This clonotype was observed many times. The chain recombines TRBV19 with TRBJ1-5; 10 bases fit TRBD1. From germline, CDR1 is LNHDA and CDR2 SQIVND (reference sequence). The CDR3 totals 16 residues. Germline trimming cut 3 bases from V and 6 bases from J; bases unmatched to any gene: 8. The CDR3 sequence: CASSIRPDRGFQPQHF. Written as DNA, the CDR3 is TGTGCCAGTAGTATTCGGCCGGACAGGGGGTTTCAGCCCCAGCATTTT.

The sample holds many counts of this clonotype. The CDR3 nucleotides are TGTGCCAGCAGTTTAGCGGAACCTCAAGAGACCCAGTACTTC. Translation gives CASSLAEPQETQYF. The chain uses TRBV28 and TRBJ2-5; no clear D gene. V dropped 2 bases and J dropped 2 bases, with 9 bases sitting between them. Germline V lookup: CDR1 MDHEN, CDR2 SYDVKM. The CDR3 consists of 14 residues. The full variable domain, its missing parts supplied by reference TRBV28 and TRBJ2-5, is DVKVTQSSRYLVKRTGEKVFLECVQDMDHENMFWYRQDPGLGLRLIYFSYDVKMKEKGDIPEGYSVSREKKERFSLILESASTNQTSMYLCASSLAEPQETQYFGPGTRLLVL.

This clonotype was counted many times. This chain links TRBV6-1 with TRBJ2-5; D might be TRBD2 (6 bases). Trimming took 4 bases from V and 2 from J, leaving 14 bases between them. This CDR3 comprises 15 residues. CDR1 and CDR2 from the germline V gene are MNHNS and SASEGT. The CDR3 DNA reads TGTGCCAGCAGTGGGGCCCGACTAGGACAAGAGACCCAGTACTTC. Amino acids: CASSGARLGQETQYF.

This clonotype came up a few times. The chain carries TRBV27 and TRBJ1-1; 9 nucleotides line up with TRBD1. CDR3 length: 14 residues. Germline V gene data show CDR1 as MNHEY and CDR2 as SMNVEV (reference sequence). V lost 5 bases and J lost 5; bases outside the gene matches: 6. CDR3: CASSPDRGWTEAFF. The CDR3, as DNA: TGTGCCAGCAGTCCGGACAGGGGTTGGACTGAAGCTTTCTTT.

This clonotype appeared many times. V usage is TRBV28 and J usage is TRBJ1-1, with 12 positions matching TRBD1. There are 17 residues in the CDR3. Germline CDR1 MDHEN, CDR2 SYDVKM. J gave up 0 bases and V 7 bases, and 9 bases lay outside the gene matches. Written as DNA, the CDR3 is TGTGCCAGCACCTTGGGACAGGGGGCCCCTTTGAACACTGAAGCTTTCTTT. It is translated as CASTLGQGAPLNTEAFF.

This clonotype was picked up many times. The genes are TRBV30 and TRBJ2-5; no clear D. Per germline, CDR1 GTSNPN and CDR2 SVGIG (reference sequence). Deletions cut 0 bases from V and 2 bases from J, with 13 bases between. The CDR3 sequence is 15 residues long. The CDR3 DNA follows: TGTGCCTGGAGTGTAATGTCGGGTTCTCAAGAGACCCAGTACTTC. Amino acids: CAWSVMSGSQETQYF. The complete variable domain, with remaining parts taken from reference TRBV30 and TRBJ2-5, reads SQTIHQWPATLVQPVGSPLSLECTVEGTSNPNLYWYRQAAGRGLQLLFYSVGIGQISSEVPQNLSASRPQDRQFILSSKKLLLSDSGFYLCAWSVMSGSQETQYFGPGTRLLVL.

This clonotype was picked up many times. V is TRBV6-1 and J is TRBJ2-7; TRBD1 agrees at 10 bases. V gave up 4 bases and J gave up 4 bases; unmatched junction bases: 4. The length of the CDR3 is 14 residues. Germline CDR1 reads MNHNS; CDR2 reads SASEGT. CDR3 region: CASSVRDRGYEQYF. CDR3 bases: TGTGCCAGCAGTGTGAGGGACAGGGGTTACGAGCAGTACTTC.